The clone carrying this TCR beta chain was detected only once. The data originate from a study of blood T cell repertoires in COVID-19. Whole-study context: Sources were T cells, B-cell-depleted T cells, or PBMCs; the material itself was cDNA or gDNA.

In the study's own analysis: By means of reference gene primer amplification, nucleated cell counts were estimated. The protocol was immunoSEQ multiplex PCR, while the TCRdb copy is restricted to in-frame clones and leaves out a portion. V, J and clone size reflect that table, while D and trimming were determined from the DNA. The sample shows roughly 160,000 clones, roughly 84% of them seen only once. The sequence derives from a woman aged 60-70 years with acute or convalescent COVID-19. The sequencing sample was made of peripheral blood.

CDR3 coding DNA: TGTGCCAGTACCACTTACGCCGAAGCTTTCTTT. Its translation is CASTTYAEAFF. The J gene is TRBJ1-1, the V gene TRBV19; D is uncertain. Germline values: CDR1 LNHDA, CDR2 SQIVND (reference sequence). CDR3 length: 11 residues. Between the trimmed V and J ends, which lost 7 bases and 8 bases, there was a span of 11 bases. Combining the CDR3 with reference TRBV19 and TRBJ1-1 gives the whole variable domain DGGITQSPKYLFRKEGQNVTLSCEQNLNHDAMYWYRQDPGQGLRLIYYSQIVNDFQKGDIAEGYSVSREKKESFPLTVTSAQKNPTAFYLCASTTYAEAFFGQGTRLTVV.